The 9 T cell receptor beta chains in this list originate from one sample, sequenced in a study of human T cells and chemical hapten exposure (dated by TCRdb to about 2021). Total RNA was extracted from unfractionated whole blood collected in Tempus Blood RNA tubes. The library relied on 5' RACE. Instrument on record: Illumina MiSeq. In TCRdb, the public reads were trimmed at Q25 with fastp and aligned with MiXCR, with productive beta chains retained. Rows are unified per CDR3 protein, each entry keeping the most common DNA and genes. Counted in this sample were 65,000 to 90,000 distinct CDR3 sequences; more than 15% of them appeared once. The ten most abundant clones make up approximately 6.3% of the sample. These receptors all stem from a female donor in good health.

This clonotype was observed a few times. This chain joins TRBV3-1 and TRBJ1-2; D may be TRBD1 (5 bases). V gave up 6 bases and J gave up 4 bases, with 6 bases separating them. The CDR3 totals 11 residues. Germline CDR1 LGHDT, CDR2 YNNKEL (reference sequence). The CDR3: CASSDSYGYTF. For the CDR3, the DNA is TGTGCCAGCAGTGACAGCTATGGCTACACCTTC.

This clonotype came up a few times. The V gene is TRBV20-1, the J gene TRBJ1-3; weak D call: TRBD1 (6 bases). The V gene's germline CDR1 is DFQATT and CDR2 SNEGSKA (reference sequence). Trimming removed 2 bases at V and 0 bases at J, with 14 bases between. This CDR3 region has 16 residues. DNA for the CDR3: TGCAGTGCTAGAAGGGCGGGGGCGCTCTCTGGAAACACCATATATTTT. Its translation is CSARRAGALSGNTIYF.

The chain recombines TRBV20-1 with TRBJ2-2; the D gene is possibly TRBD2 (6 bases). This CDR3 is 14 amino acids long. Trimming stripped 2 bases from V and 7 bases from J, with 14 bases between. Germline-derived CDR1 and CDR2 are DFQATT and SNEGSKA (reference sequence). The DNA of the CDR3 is TGCAGTGCTAGACGACTAGGAGGGGACGGGGAGCTGTTTTTT. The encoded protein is CSARRLGGDGELFF.

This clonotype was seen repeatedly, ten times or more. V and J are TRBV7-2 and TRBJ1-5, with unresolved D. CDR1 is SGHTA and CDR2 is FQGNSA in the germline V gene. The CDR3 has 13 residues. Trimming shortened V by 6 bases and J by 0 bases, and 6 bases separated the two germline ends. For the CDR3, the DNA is TGTGCCAGCAGTCCTTATAGCAATCAGCCCCAGCATTTT. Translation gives CASSPYSNQPQHF.

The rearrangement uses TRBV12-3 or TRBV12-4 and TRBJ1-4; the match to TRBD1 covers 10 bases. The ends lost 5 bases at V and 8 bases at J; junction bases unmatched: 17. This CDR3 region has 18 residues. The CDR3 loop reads CASSARQGQGSFREKLFF. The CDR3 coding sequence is TGTGCCAGCAGTGCCCGGCAGGGACAGGGGAGTTTCAGGGAAAAACTGTTTTTT.

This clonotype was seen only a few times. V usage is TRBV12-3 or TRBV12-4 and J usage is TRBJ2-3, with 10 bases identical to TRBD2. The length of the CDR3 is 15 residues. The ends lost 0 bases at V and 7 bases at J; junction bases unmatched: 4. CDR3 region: CASSLASGRNHTQYF. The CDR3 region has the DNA TGTGCCAGCAGTTTAGCTAGCGGGAGGAACCATACGCAGTATTTT.

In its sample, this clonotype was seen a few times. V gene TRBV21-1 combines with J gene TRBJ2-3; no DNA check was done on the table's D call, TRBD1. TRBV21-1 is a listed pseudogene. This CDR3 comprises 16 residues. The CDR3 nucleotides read TGTGCCAGCAGCGCAACAGGGGGTGAAGGGGCAGATACGCAGTATTTT. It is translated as CASSATGGEGADTQYF.

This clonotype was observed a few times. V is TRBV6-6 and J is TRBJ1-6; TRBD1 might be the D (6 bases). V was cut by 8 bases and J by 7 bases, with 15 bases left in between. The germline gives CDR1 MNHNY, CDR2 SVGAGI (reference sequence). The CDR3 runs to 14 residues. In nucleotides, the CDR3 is TGTGCCAGCGCCCAGGGGCGGAAAAATTCACCCCTCCACTTT. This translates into CASAQGRKNSPLHF.

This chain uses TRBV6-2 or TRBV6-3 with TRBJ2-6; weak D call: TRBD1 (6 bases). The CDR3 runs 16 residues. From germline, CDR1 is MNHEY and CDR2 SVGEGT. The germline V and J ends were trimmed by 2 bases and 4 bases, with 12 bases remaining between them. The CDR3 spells CASSYTGSTGANVLTF. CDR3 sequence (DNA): TGTGCCAGCAGTTACACAGGGTCAACGGGGGCCAACGTCCTGACTTTC.